The TCR beta chain described here comes from a study of blood T cell repertoires in COVID-19. The repertoire was sequenced with immunoSEQ multiplex PCR; TCRdb's copy has only in-frame clones and lacks some. The sample lists about 71,000 clones; 89% were seen once. The sequenced material came from peripheral blood. This receptor was identified in a man aged 45-65 years with active COVID-19.

DNA for the CDR3: TGTGCCAGCAGCCGAGCAGGTGGGGCGGAGCAGTACTTC. Its translation is CASSRAGGAEQYF. The chain combines TRBV7-9 with TRBJ2-7; possible D gene TRBD1, 5 bases. The V gene lost 5 bases and the J gene lost 7 bases, with 15 bases spanning the gap. Germline values: CDR1 SEHNR, CDR2 FQNEAQ (reference sequence). This CDR3 is built from 13 residues.